These 21 T cell receptor beta chains came from one sample sequenced in a study of blood T cells in healthy people across ages. Together with a sample-barcoded 5' primer, a J-beta primer mix was included in a second PCR lasting roughly 6 to 12 cycles. TCRdb re-derived calls from the 5' RACE reads in MiXCR, one entry per CDR3 protein. The sample carries 850,000 to 1,000,000 distinct CDR3 sequences, roughly 47% recorded once. The sequencing sample was made of blood. All receptors come from a woman between 55 and 75 years old in good health.

This sequence joins TRBV28 and TRBJ2-7; maybe TRBD1 (6 bases). V dropped 2 bases and J dropped 5 bases, with 19 bases sitting between them. This CDR3 region has 16 residues. Germline V lookup: CDR1 MDHEN, CDR2 SYDVKM. The CDR3 sequence: CASSLALTGTSHEQYF. The CDR3 region has the DNA TGTGCCAGCAGTTTAGCCCTTACCGGGACATCCCACGAGCAGTACTTC.

The genes are TRBV4-1 and TRBJ2-1; 13 nucleotides agree with TRBD2. V shed 1 base and J 3 bases; nucleotides not matched to a gene: 9. Germline lookup yields CDR1 MGHRA and CDR2 YSYEKL. The CDR3 spans 19 residues. The CDR3 reads CASSQGVPTSGRFYNEQFF. CDR3 bases: TGCGCCAGCAGCCAAGGTGTCCCGACTAGCGGGAGGTTCTACAATGAGCAGTTCTTC.

This clonotype showed up just a few times. The chain uses TRBV7-2 and TRBJ2-1; the match to TRBD2 covers 9 bases. The J call may be mistaken, given a closer DNA end match to TRBJ2-7. Germline V gene data show CDR1 as SGHTA and CDR2 as FQGNSA. This CDR3 is 15 amino acids long. CDR3 sequence reads: CASSLGLAEGSEQYF. CDR3 DNA: TGTGCCAGCAGCTTAGGACTAGCGGAGGGGTCCGAGCAGTACTTC.

This clonotype occurred a few times. The chain recombines TRBV29-1 with TRBJ1-5; D unclear. With 6 bases removed from V and 3 bases from J, the gap between germline ends came to 12 bases. The length of the CDR3 is 13 residues. Germline V CDR1 and CDR2: SQVTM, ANQGSEA. The chain's CDR3 is CSVGNGYNQPQHF. The CDR3 region has the DNA TGCAGCGTGGGAAACGGTTACAATCAGCCCCAGCATTTT.

J is TRBJ2-5 and V is TRBV6-5; no clear D. With the DNA end fitting TRBJ2-7 better, the J assignment may be wrong. The germline V gene has CDR1 MNHEY and CDR2 SVGAGI. This CDR3 spans 13 amino acids. As DNA, the CDR3 is TGTGCCAGCAGTTACAGGGTTGTAGACGAGCAGTACTTC. This codes for CASSYRVVDEQYF.

This clonotype has more than one count but fewer than ten. The rearrangement uses TRBV5-6 and TRBJ2-3; TRBD2 matches at 8 bases. Looked up from germline, CDR1 is SGHDT and CDR2 is YYEEEE. The CDR3 spans 15 residues. V was clipped by 0 bases and J by 5 bases; unmatched bases: 5. As DNA, the CDR3 is TGTGCCAGCAGCTTGGAAGCGGGAGCTAGAGATACGCAGTATTTT. Translation: CASSLEAGARDTQYF.

This clonotype was found a few times. The rearrangement joins TRBV6-2 or TRBV6-3 to TRBJ2-5; tentative D call: TRBD2 (5 bases). This CDR3 is built from 13 residues. Germline CDR1 and CDR2: MNHEY and SVGEGT. With 7 bases removed from V and 1 base from J, the gap between germline ends came to 10 bases. CDR3 amino acids: CASTEGIQETQYF. CDR3 DNA sequence: TGTGCCAGCACTGAGGGCATCCAAGAGACCCAGTACTTC.

V is TRBV19 and J is TRBJ2-1; 10 nucleotides match TRBD1. CDR3 length: 17 amino acids. Germline V lookup: CDR1 LNHDA, CDR2 SQIVND (reference sequence). The V and J ends lost 4 bases and 2 bases, in that order; junction bases with no gene match: 8. This CDR3 is CASSKGGGTGAYNEQFF. CDR3 bases: TGTGCCAGTAGTAAAGGGGGAGGGACAGGGGCCTACAATGAGCAGTTCTTC.

J is TRBJ2-7 and V is TRBV14, with a weak D call TRBD1 (6 bases). Trimming shortened V by 4 bases and J by 0 bases, and 13 bases separated the two germline ends. The CDR3 covers 15 residues. CDR1 and CDR2 (germline): SGHDN, FVKESK. In nucleotides, the CDR3 is TGTGCCAGCAGCCTCGTCATAGGGGGCTCCTACGAGCAGTACTTC. Translating gives CASSLVIGGSYEQYF.

Only a few counts were recorded for this clonotype. The chain is built from TRBV28 and TRBJ2-7, with 9 nucleotides matching TRBD1. The germline gives CDR1 MDHEN, CDR2 SYDVKM. The V gene end was trimmed by 8 bases and the J gene end by 4 bases; junction bases not matched to a gene: 15. The CDR3 is made up of 16 amino acids. The CDR3 is CASSPALDRGVYEQYF. CDR3 sequence (DNA): TGTGCCAGCTCCCCGGCCCTGGACAGGGGTGTTTACGAGCAGTACTTC.

This clonotype was observed once. CDR3 sequence: CASSRDRDAYEQYF. The CDR3, as DNA: TGTGCCAGTTCCCGGGACAGGGATGCCTACGAGCAGTACTTC. The chain carries TRBV6-5 and TRBJ2-7; 9 bases line up with TRBD1. The germline V gene has CDR1 MNHEY and CDR2 SVGAGI. J lost 2 bases, V lost 9 bases, and 8 bases had no gene match. The CDR3 runs 14 residues.

This clonotype was recorded a few times. The rearrangement uses TRBV6-2 or TRBV6-3 and TRBJ2-1; no definite D call. CDR1 MNHEY and CDR2 SVGEGT come from the germline V gene. Trimming removed 5 bases at V and 4 bases at J, with 18 bases between. This CDR3 comprises 16 residues. The DNA of the CDR3 is TGTGCCAGCAGTACTATTACTGGGCGGTTGTACAATGAGCAGTTCTTC. It encodes CASSTITGRLYNEQFF.

The V call is TRBV9, the J call TRBJ2-7; 9 bases are shared with TRBD1. In germline, CDR1 is SGDLS, CDR2 YYNGEE. This CDR3 has 14 amino acids. V lost 3 bases, J lost 5 bases, and 6 bases stayed unmatched. The CDR3 loop reads CASSAGTGLDEQYF. CDR3 in DNA: TGTGCCAGCAGCGCCGGGACAGGGCTGGACGAGCAGTACTTC.

The chain uses TRBV14 and TRBJ1-2; 7 bases are shared with TRBD1. Germline V lookup: CDR1 SGHDN, CDR2 FVKESK. The CDR3 runs 14 residues. After removal of 0 bases from V and 13 bases from J, the junction contained 11 bases not matched to a gene. Written as DNA, the CDR3 is TGTGCCAGCAGCCAAGAAATGGGACAGAGAGTTTCCACCTTC. The encoded protein is CASSQEMGQRVSTF.

The chain combines TRBV15 with TRBJ2-7; no reliable D call. The CDR3 covers 16 residues. V gave up 5 bases and J gave up 3 bases, with 20 bases separating them. CDR1 and CDR2 from the germline V gene are LNHNV and YYDKDF (reference sequence). CDR3 amino acids: CATSPPPKNEVYEQYF. The CDR3 DNA follows: TGTGCCACCAGCCCCCCGCCAAAGAACGAGGTCTACGAGCAGTACTTC.

This clonotype was seen more than once but under ten times. The chain has TRBV7-2 and TRBJ2-1, with 7 nucleotides matching TRBD1. CDR3 length equals 15 residues. Germline loops: CDR1 SGHTA, CDR2 FQGNSA. Trimming cost V 2 bases and J 10 bases; bases outside gene matches: 11. CDR3 bases: TGTGCCAGCAGCTTAACTACAGGGGCCACGAAGGAGCAGTTCTTC. This codes for CASSLTTGATKEQFF.

CDR3: CSVEDPRGYTGELFF. CDR3 DNA: TGCAGCGTTGAAGATCCTCGGGGGTACACCGGGGAGCTGTTTTTT. The rearrangement links TRBV29-1 to TRBJ2-2; TRBD2 might be the D (6 bases). This CDR3 is 15 amino acids long. Per germline, CDR1 SQVTM and CDR2 ANQGSEA. The ends were cut back, 0 bases at V and 3 bases at J, with 11 bases in the middle.

The sample holds one count of this clonotype. The V gene is TRBV11-3, the J gene TRBJ2-3; no reliable D call. Deletions cut 2 bases from V and 0 bases from J, with 15 bases between. The CDR3 spans 17 residues. Per germline, CDR1 SGHNT and CDR2 YENEEA. This CDR3 is CASSLSAVPTSTDTQYF. In nucleotides, the CDR3 is TGTGCCAGCAGCTTATCCGCAGTCCCTACTAGCACAGATACGCAGTATTTT.

This chain links TRBV24-1 with TRBJ2-5; a possible D gene is TRBD2 (6 bases). The J call may be mistaken, given a closer DNA end match to TRBJ2-7. The CDR3 is made up of 15 amino acids. Germline CDR1 reads KGHDR; CDR2 reads SFDVKD. CDR3 nucleotide sequence: TGTGCCACCAGTGATCCCGGGAGTGGCGAGAGCGAGCAGTACTTC. It is translated as CATSDPGSGESEQYF.

This chain connects TRBV30 to TRBJ2-4; D is uncertain. The end of the DNA fits TRBJ2-7 better, so the J call may be wrong. Germline CDR1 reads GTSNPN; CDR2 reads SVGIG (reference sequence). The CDR3 runs 14 residues. In DNA form, the CDR3 reads TGTGCCTGGAGTGCGACCTGGGGAACCTACGAGCAGTACTTC. This codes for CAWSATWGTYEQYF.

The gene calls are TRBV10-3 and TRBJ2-3; TRBD2 might be the D (5 bases). The V and J ends lost 0 bases and 1 base respectively, with 14 bases between them. There are 17 residues in the CDR3. The V gene's germline CDR1 is ENHRY and CDR2 SYGVKD. CDR3 residues: CAISESSFSGRTDTQYF. As DNA, the CDR3 is TGTGCCATCAGTGAGTCATCTTTCAGCGGCCGCACAGATACGCAGTATTTT.